This TCR beta chain is drawn from a study of blood T cell repertoires in COVID-19. Study summary: Samples of COVID-19 (acute and convalescent) were obtained from the United States, Italy and Spain. From T cells, B-cell-depleted T cells, or PBMCs came the material, which was cDNA or gDNA.

Per the study methods: How many nucleated cells were present was estimated from reference gene primer amplification. The method was immunoSEQ multiplex PCR; TCRdb's version includes in-frame clones alone and lacks a portion of them. The D gene and trimming were derived from the DNA, and the V and J assignments and clone size from that table. The sample includes around 200,000 clones, roughly 80% of them seen just once. V was pared by 6 bases and J by 2 bases, with 5 bases of the junction left unmatched. Germline V lookup: CDR1 LNHDA, CDR2 SQIVND (reference sequence). This CDR3 has 15 residues. The sequencing input was peripheral blood. V is TRBV19 and J is TRBJ1-5, with 9 bases aligning to TRBD1. The TCR originated in a woman aged 45-60 years with acute or convalescent COVID-19. This CDR3 reads CASSQGQGRNQPQHF. Written as DNA, the CDR3 is TGTGCCAGTAGCCAAGGACAGGGGCGCAATCAGCCCCAGCATTTT.